This T cell receptor (beta chain) is drawn from a study of Ad26.COV2.S vaccination and SARS-CoV-2 variants. Profiled with immunoSEQ multiplex PCR; TCRdb holds only in-frame clones, not every one. The repertoire holds 350,000 to 450,000 clones, 80% to 90% seen once, with approximately 3.5% in the top ten. The treatment was: around 19 received Ad26.COV2.S at low or high dose, single or two shots; 5 received placebo; per-sample allocation not given. Sampling took place 63 days after the first vaccine or placebo injection. Trimming pared 2 bases from V and 8 bases from J, leaving 15 bases between. CDR3 length: 14 amino acids. From germline, CDR1 is SNHLY and CDR2 FYNNEI.

This chain joins TRBV2 and TRBJ1-2, with D hard to call. Sequencing used peripheral blood, obtained in a trial of Ad26.COV2.S vaccine versus placebo. This TCR was sampled from a person aged 18 to 65 who received the Ad26.COV2.S COVID-19 vaccine or a placebo. The CDR3 loop reads CASSENYAGRGYTF. Written as DNA, the CDR3 is TGTGCCAGCAGTGAAAATTATGCAGGACGGGGCTACACCTTC.